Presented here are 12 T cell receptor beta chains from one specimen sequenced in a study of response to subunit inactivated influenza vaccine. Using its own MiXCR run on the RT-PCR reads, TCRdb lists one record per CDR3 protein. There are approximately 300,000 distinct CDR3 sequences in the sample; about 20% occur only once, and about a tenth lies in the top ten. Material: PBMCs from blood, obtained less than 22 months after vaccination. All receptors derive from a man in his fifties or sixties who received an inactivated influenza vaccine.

As DNA, the CDR3 is TGTGCCAGCAGTTACTCGGCCCCGGAGCATAGCAATCAGCCCCAGCATTTT. This gives the protein CASSYSAPEHSNQPQHF. The chain carries TRBV6-2 or TRBV6-3 and TRBJ1-5; no reliable D call. In germline, CDR1 is MNHEY, CDR2 SVGEGT. V was shortened by 0 bases and J by 0 bases, with 12 bases between the two germline ends. The CDR3 runs to 17 residues.

The CDR3 is CSARDQKGVTQYF. DNA of the CDR3: TGCAGTGCTAGAGACCAAAAAGGGGTGACCCAGTACTTC. The J gene is TRBJ2-5, the V gene TRBV20-1; possibly TRBD1 for D (5 bases). Germline lookup yields CDR1 DFQATT and CDR2 SNEGSKA (reference sequence). V lost 0 bases to trimming and J lost 7 bases, with 12 bases between them. The length of the CDR3 is 13 residues.

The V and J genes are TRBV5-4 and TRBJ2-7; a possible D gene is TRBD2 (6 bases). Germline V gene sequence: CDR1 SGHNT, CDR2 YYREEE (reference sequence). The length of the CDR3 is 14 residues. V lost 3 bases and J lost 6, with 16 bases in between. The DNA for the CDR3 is TGTGCCAGCAGCTGGGGGAGGACTCCTGGCGAGCAGTACTTC. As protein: CASSWGRTPGEQYF.

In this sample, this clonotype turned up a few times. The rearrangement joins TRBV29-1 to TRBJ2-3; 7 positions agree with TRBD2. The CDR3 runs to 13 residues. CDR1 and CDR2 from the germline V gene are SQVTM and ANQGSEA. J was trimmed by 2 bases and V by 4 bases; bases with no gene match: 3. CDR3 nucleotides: TGCAGCGTTGCCCTAGCGGTCACAGATACGCAGTATTTT. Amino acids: CSVALAVTDTQYF.

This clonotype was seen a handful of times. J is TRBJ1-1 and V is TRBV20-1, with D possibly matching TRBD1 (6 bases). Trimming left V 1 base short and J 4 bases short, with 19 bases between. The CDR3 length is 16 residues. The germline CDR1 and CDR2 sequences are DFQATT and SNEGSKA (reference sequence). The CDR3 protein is CSARGGLGQVGTEAFF. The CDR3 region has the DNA TGCAGTGCTAGAGGGGGGCTAGGTCAGGTCGGCACTGAAGCTTTCTTT.

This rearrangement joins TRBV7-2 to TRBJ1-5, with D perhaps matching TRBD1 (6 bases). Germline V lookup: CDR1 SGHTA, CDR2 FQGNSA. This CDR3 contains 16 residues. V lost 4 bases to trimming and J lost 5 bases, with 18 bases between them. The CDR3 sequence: CASSSNPAGVYQPQHF. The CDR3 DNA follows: TGTGCCAGCAGCTCCAACCCAGCAGGGGTTTATCAGCCCCAGCATTTT. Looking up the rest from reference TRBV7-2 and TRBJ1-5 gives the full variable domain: GAGVSQSPSNKVTEKGKDVELRCDPISGHTALYWYRQSLGQGLEFLIYFQGNSAPDKSGLPSDRFSAERTGGSVSTLTIQRTQQEDSAVYLCASSSNPAGVYQPQHFGDGTRLSIL.

The CDR3 sequence is CSARILSGNTIYF. The CDR3 DNA follows: TGCAGTGCTAGGATCCTCTCTGGAAACACCATATATTTT. This chain links TRBV20-1 with TRBJ1-3; no firm D call. Trimming took 3 bases from V and 0 from J, leaving 6 bases between them. Germline CDR1 reads DFQATT; CDR2 reads SNEGSKA (reference sequence). The CDR3 contains 13 residues.

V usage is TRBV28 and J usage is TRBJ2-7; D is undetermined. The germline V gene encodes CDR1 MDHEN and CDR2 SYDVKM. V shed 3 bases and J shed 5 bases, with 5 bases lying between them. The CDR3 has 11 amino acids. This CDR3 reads CASSLTDEQYF. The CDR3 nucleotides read TGTGCCAGCAGTTTGACCGACGAGCAGTACTTC. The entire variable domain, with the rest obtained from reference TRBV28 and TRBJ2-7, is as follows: DVKVTQSSRYLVKRTGEKVFLECVQDMDHENMFWYRQDPGLGLRLIYFSYDVKMKEKGDIPEGYSVSREKKERFSLILESASTNQTSMYLCASSLTDEQYFGPGTRLTVT.

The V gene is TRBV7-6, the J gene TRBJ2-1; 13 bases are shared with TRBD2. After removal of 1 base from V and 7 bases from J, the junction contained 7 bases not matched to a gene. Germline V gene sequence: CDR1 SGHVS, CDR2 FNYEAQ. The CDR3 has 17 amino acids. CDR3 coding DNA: TGTGCCAGCAGCTTAGTCTGGACTAGCGGGAGCCCGAATGAGCAGTTCTTC. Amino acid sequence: CASSLVWTSGSPNEQFF.

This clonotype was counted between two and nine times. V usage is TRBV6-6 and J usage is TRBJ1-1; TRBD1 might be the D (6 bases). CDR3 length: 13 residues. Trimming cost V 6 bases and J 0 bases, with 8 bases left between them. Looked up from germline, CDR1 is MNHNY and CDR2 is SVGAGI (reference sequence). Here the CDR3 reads CASRAGVNTEAFF. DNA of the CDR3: TGTGCCAGCAGGGCAGGGGTGAACACTGAAGCTTTCTTT.

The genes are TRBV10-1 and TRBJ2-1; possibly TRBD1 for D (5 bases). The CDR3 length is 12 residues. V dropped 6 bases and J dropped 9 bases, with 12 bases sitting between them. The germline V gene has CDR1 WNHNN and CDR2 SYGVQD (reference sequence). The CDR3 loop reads CASSVRVGEQFF. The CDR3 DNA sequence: TGCGCCAGCAGCGTCAGGGTAGGTGAGCAGTTCTTC.

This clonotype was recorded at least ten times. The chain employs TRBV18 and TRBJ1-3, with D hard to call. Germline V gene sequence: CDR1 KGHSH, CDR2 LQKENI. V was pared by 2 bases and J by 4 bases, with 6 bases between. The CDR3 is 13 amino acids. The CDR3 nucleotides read TGTGCCAGCTCACCAGAAGGGGGAAACACCATATATTTT. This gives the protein CASSPEGGNTIYF.